This TCR beta chain was found in a study of T cells in localized non-small cell lung cancer. Study conclusions and caveats: Investigators sequenced only a single tumor region, leaving heterogeneity possible. Out of the top 100 tumor clones, a median approximately 57 were seen in adjacent lung. Uninvolved adjacent lung showed the highest T cell clonality, exceeding tumor.

Sequenced by immunoSEQ multiplex PCR; TCRdb stores in-frame clones only, minus some. The repertoire holds about 41,000 clones, with about 80% as singletons. Germline V CDR1 and CDR2: SGHTA, FQGNSA. The V gene end was trimmed by 5 bases and the J gene end by 6 bases; junction bases not matched to a gene: 7. This CDR3 spans 15 amino acids. Note on this clone: Its antigen is as yet unknown.

The TCR sequence derives from a man aged 35 to 69 with stage II lung adenocarcinoma. The sample consisted of PBMCs, taken before any cancer treatment. The chain joins TRBV7-2 to TRBJ1-4; 9 positions agree with TRBD1. The DNA for the CDR3 is TGTGCCAGCAGCAACTCGGGACAGGGATATGAAAAACTGTTTTTT. Translating it yields CASSNSGQGYEKLFF.